Detailed here is one TCR beta chain. Its antigen is currently unknown. The sample is drawn from a study of cytomegalovirus exposure and HLA in healthy donors. Study observations and caveats: Common viral pathogens were later found to be apparently linked to several of the most significant clusters. TRBV6-2, TRBV6-3 and other indistinguishable V segments were excluded. Earlier analysis looked at TCR beta V segments, and most were productive about 90% or about 30% of the time. From TCR beta sequences, most subjects' HLA-A and HLA-B alleles were reportedly predicted accurately.

Vbeta (60) and Jbeta (13) primers were used in the PCR. Sequencing was performed with immunoSEQ multiplex PCR; in TCRdb, only in-frame clones are kept and a portion is missing. The sample consists of 130,000 or so clones, roughly 80% of them appearing once. Germline V gives CDR1 SGHTA, CDR2 FQGTGA. With 5 bases clipped from V and 2 bases from J, the junction kept 8 bases outside the gene matches. The CDR3 is 16 amino acids. This TCR was recovered from a woman younger than 35 in good health and CMV-seronegative. Sequencing was performed on PBMCs. The V call is TRBV7-3, the J call TRBJ2-3; 9 nucleotides match TRBD2. The CDR3 DNA sequence: TGTGCCAGCAGCGACGGGACTAGCCGCTTCACAGATACGCAGTATTTT. It is translated as CASSDGTSRFTDTQYF.